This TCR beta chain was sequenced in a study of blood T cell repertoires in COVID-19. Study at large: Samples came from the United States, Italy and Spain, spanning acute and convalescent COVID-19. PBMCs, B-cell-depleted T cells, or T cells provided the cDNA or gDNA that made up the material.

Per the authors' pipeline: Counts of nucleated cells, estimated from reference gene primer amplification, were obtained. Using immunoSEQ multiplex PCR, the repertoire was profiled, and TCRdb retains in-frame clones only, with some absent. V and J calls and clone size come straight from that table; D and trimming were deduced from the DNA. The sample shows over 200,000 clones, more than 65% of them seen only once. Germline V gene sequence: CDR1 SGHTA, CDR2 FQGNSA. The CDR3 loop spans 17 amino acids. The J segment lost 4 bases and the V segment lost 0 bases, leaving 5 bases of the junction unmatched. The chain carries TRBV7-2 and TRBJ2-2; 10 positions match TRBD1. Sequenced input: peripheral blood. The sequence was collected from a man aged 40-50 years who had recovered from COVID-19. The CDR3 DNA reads TGTGCCAGCAGCTTAGCCGGGACAGGGGTTAGCACCGGGGAGCTGTTTTTT. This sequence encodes CASSLAGTGVSTGELFF.